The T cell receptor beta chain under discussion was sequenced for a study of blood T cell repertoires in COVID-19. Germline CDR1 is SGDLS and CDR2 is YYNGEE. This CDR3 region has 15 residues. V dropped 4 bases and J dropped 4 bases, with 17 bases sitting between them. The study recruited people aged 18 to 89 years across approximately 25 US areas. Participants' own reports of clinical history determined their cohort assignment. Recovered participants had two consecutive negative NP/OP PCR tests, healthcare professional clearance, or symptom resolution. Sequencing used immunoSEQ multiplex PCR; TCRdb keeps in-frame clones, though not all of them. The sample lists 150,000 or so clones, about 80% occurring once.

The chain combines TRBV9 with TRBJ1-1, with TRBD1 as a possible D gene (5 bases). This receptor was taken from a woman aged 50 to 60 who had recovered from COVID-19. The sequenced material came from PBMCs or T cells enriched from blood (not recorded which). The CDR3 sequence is CASSPGGARGTEAFF. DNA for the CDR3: TGTGCCAGCAGCCCCGGCGGGGCCCGGGGCACTGAAGCTTTCTTT.